This T cell receptor beta chain stems from a study of cytomegalovirus exposure and HLA in healthy donors. About the research overall: A previous analysis identified approximately 110 million unique TCR beta sequences derived from around 200 million T cells.

V lost 5 bases and J 4 bases, leaving 11 bases between the germline ends. Germline CDR1 and CDR2: SEHNR and FQNEAQ (reference sequence). The CDR3 has 13 residues. Study results and limitations: Later, TCR association rates were found to vary by HLA locus, highest for DRB1 and lowest for HLA-C. Near-uniform donor sequencing depth was presumed by presence/absence analyses. Among CMV-associated TCR beta chains, most appeared HLA-restricted in a later analysis.

Researchers ran the PCR with 60 Vbeta and 13 Jbeta primers. Measured with immunoSEQ multiplex PCR; TCRdb has only the in-frame clones, and not every one. The data hold more than 120,000 clones, with about four fifths observed a single time. To note about this clone: Its antigen remains unknown.

Sequenced sample: PBMCs. The clonotype was recovered from a woman aged 40 to 49 in good health and CMV-seropositive. This sequence joins TRBV7-9 and TRBJ1-1; D unresolved. Here the CDR3 DNA reads TGTGCCAGCAGCCTCAAGGGAGCCACTGAAGCTTTCTTT. This sequence encodes CASSLKGATEAFF.